One and the same sample provided the 9 T cell receptor beta chains below, sequenced in a study of blood T cell repertoires in COVID-19. Sequenced by immunoSEQ multiplex PCR; TCRdb stores in-frame clones only, minus some. There are approximately 300,000 clones in the sample; around 90% occur only once, and approximately 4.5% lies in the top ten. The sample comprised PBMCs or T cells enriched from blood (not recorded which). These receptors were obtained from a woman under 30 with acute COVID-19.

This rearrangement joins TRBV28 to TRBJ1-6, with D perhaps TRBD1 (5 bases). V shed 7 bases and J shed 7 bases, with 23 bases lying between them. The CDR3 has 17 amino acids. Germline CDR1 is MDHEN and CDR2 is SYDVKM. CDR3 sequence reads: CASIVNGAGNVNSPLHF. CDR3 sequence (DNA): TGTGCCAGCATCGTTAATGGGGCAGGGAACGTGAATTCACCCCTCCACTTT.

The CDR3 sequence: CASSEASGLVYEQYF. The DNA of the CDR3 is TGTGCCAGCAGTGAAGCTAGCGGGCTGGTCTACGAGCAGTACTTC. The chain has TRBV6-1 and TRBJ2-7; 7 positions match TRBD2. With V trimmed by 0 bases and J by 3 bases, 5 bases remained unmatched. Germline V CDR1 and CDR2: MNHNS, SASEGT. The CDR3 is made up of 15 amino acids.

The gene calls are TRBV7-9 and TRBJ2-1; TRBD2 aligns across 7 bases. The trim removed 3 bases at V and 3 bases at J, leaving 11 bases unmatched. Germline V gives CDR1 SEHNR, CDR2 FQNEAQ (reference sequence). The CDR3 is 17 residues long. In DNA form, the CDR3 reads TGTGCCAGCAGCTTGAATGAGCGGGAAGCAGGCTACAATGAGCAGTTCTTC. Its protein is CASSLNEREAGYNEQFF.

This chain joins TRBV6-4 and TRBJ2-7; 11 positions agree with TRBD2. The V and J ends lost 5 bases and 4 bases, in that order; junction bases with no gene match: 7. From germline, CDR1 is MRHNA and CDR2 SNTAGT. The CDR3 loop spans 15 amino acids. CDR3 coding DNA: TGTGCCAGCAGTAGTCGGCCTAGCGGGAGGTACGAGCAGTACTTC. Translating gives CASSSRPSGRYEQYF.

The rearrangement joins TRBV27 to TRBJ2-5; maybe TRBD1 (6 bases). The CDR3 is 15 amino acids. Germline V gene data show CDR1 as MNHEY and CDR2 as SMNVEV (reference sequence). The ends were cut back, 6 bases at V and 5 bases at J, with 19 bases in the middle. This CDR3 reads CASSYLGGTGETQYF. The CDR3 DNA follows: TGTGCCAGCAGCTATCTAGGGGGAACGGGTGAGACCCAGTACTTC.

The V and J genes are TRBV7-9 and TRBJ2-2; 10 bases match TRBD2. With 5 bases clipped from V and 6 bases from J, the junction kept 6 bases outside the gene matches. The CDR3 contains 15 residues. CDR1 is SEHNR and CDR2 is FQNEAQ in the germline V gene (reference sequence). The CDR3 loop is CASSRGTSVAGELFF. CDR3 DNA sequence: TGTGCCAGCAGCCGCGGGACTAGCGTAGCCGGGGAGCTGTTTTTT.

V gene TRBV6-6 combines with J gene TRBJ2-2, with a tentative D call TRBD2 (5 bases). Trimming removed 0 bases from V and 5 bases from J, with 13 bases in between. CDR3 length equals 16 residues. Germline V gives CDR1 MNHNY, CDR2 SVGAGI (reference sequence). Here the CDR3 reads CASSYSRGSVTGELFF. CDR3 sequence (DNA): TGTGCCAGCAGTTACTCGAGAGGGTCGGTTACCGGGGAGCTGTTTTTT.

The V and J genes are TRBV5-6 and TRBJ2-6; 7 bases are a match to TRBD2. Germline loops: CDR1 SGHDT, CDR2 YYEEEE. This CDR3 is 18 amino acids long. With 1 base clipped from V and 0 bases from J, the junction kept 7 bases outside the gene matches. This CDR3 reads CASSLIGGGNSGANVLTF. The CDR3 DNA reads TGTGCCAGCAGCTTGATTGGGGGAGGGAACTCTGGGGCCAACGTCCTGACTTTC.

The chain is built from TRBV24-1 and TRBJ1-5; 7 bases match TRBD1. With 4 bases clipped from V and 1 base from J, the junction kept 0 bases outside the gene matches. Germline V lookup: CDR1 KGHDR, CDR2 SFDVKD. The CDR3 spans 14 residues. The CDR3 protein is CATSEGGSNQPQHF. CDR3 nucleotide sequence: TGTGCCACCAGTGAAGGGGGCAGCAATCAGCCCCAGCATTTT.